The 20 T cell receptor beta chains listed next were all sequenced from one sample in a study of cytomegalovirus exposure and HLA in healthy donors. PCR used 60 Vbeta primers and 13 Jbeta primers. The method was immunoSEQ multiplex PCR; TCRdb's version includes in-frame clones alone and lacks a portion of them. The table lists about 160,000 clones, nearly 80% of them singletons. What was sequenced was PBMCs. The receptor set was obtained from a young man in good health and CMV-seropositive.

For this clone: A read error may account for a junction end that differs from germline. The rearrangement uses TRBV4-3 and TRBJ2-6, with TRBD1 as a possible D gene (5 bases). This CDR3 contains 16 residues. CDR1 LGHNA and CDR2 YSLEER come from the germline V gene. The chain's CDR3 is CASSQEALTGANGLTF. The CDR3 region has the DNA TGCGCCAGCAGCCAAGAGGCCCTAACTGGGGCCAACGGCCTGACTTTC.

This rearrangement joins TRBV9 to TRBJ2-3; 14 bases map to TRBD2. Germline V CDR1 and CDR2: SGDLS, YYNGEE. The CDR3 loop spans 17 amino acids. Unmatched junction bases numbered 11, after V lost 3 bases and J lost 8 bases. CDR3 amino acids: CASSAPSGTSGGFTQYF. CDR3 nucleotides: TGTGCCAGCAGCGCCCCCTCCGGGACTAGCGGGGGATTTACGCAGTATTTT.

The chain employs TRBV18 and TRBJ2-3, with TRBD2 as a possible D gene (6 bases). V was cut by 2 bases and J by 4 bases, with 16 bases left in between. The germline CDR1 and CDR2 sequences are KGHSH and LQKENI. The CDR3 is 16 residues long. Here the CDR3 reads CASSPLKEGLADTQYF. CDR3 in DNA: TGTGCCAGCTCACCATTAAAGGAGGGGTTGGCAGATACGCAGTATTTT.

The CDR3 here is CASSQASLAGGYGTDTQYF. CDR3 nucleotides: TGTGCCAGCAGCCAAGCGTCCCTAGCGGGAGGTTATGGCACAGATACGCAGTATTTT. This rearrangement joins TRBV4-2 to TRBJ2-3; the match to TRBD2 covers 11 bases. The CDR3 length is 19 residues. Germline V gives CDR1 LGHNA, CDR2 YNFKEQ. Trimming at V came to 1 base and at J to 1 base, leaving 10 bases not matched to a gene.

The chain is built from TRBV6-1 and TRBJ1-1; 8 bases are shared with TRBD1. V was clipped by 5 bases and J by 6 bases; unmatched bases: 8. Germline lookup yields CDR1 MNHNS and CDR2 SASEGT. This CDR3 comprises 14 residues. CDR3 region: CASSWTGRDPEAFF. The CDR3 DNA reads as TGTGCCAGCAGTTGGACAGGGAGAGACCCTGAAGCTTTCTTT.

The chain combines TRBV19 with TRBJ2-1; TRBD2 agrees at 8 bases. The CDR3 totals 15 residues. Germline lookup yields CDR1 LNHDA and CDR2 SQIVND (reference sequence). After removal of 5 bases from V and 2 bases from J, the junction contained 5 bases not matched to a gene. CDR3 coding DNA: TGTGCCAGTAGTCCTAGAGCGGGAGCCTACAATGAGCAGTTCTTC. Protein: CASSPRAGAYNEQFF.

V is TRBV19 and J is TRBJ2-7; D gene uncertain. The germline V gene encodes CDR1 LNHDA and CDR2 SQIVND (reference sequence). Trimming pared 4 bases from V and 4 bases from J, leaving 11 bases between. The CDR3 runs 13 residues. The CDR3 reads CASSSNSQYEQYF. The CDR3 DNA follows: TGTGCCAGTAGTAGCAACAGCCAATACGAGCAGTACTTC.

The CDR3 is CASSVEQGSEQYF. The CDR3 nucleotides read TGTGCCAGCAGCGTTGAACAGGGGAGCGAGCAGTACTTC. The rearrangement uses TRBV9 and TRBJ2-7; 7 nucleotides match TRBD1. The CDR3 is 13 residues long. Per the germline V gene, CDR1 is SGDLS and CDR2 is YYNGEE. With 2 bases clipped from V and 6 bases from J, the junction kept 5 bases outside the gene matches.

The V and J genes are TRBV30 and TRBJ1-3; maybe TRBD1 (5 bases). Trimming left V 0 bases short and J 2 bases short, with 17 bases between. Germline CDR1 reads GTSNPN; CDR2 reads SVGIG (reference sequence). The CDR3 spans 17 residues. The CDR3, as DNA: TGTGCCTGGAGTGTACGAACAGACAGTCGCCCTGGAAACACCATATATTTT. Protein product: CAWSVRTDSRPGNTIYF.

The genes are TRBV27 and TRBJ1-5, with D hard to call. The length of the CDR3 is 17 residues. The V and J ends lost 2 bases and 3 bases respectively, with 17 bases between them. From germline, CDR1 is MNHEY and CDR2 SMNVEV (reference sequence). The CDR3 sequence: CASSLRPGVRNNQPQHF. The DNA of the CDR3 is TGTGCCAGCAGTTTAAGGCCCGGGGTCAGGAACAATCAGCCCCAGCATTTT.

The count of this clone is one. The J gene is TRBJ1-4, the V gene TRBV7-6, with TRBD1 matching 10 bases. V was clipped by 5 bases and J by 7 bases; unmatched bases: 10. This CDR3 has 16 amino acids. Germline V gene sequence: CDR1 SGHVS, CDR2 FNYEAQ. CDR3 sequence reads: CASSPIGGTGAEKLFF. The CDR3 bases are TGTGCCAGCAGCCCAATCGGCGGGACAGGGGCTGAAAAACTGTTTTTT. The full variable domain, with the rest looked up from reference TRBV7-6 and TRBJ1-4, is GAGVSQSPRYKVTKRGQDVALRCDPISGHVSLYWYRQALGQGPEFLTYFNYEAQQDKSGLPNDRFSAERPEGSISTLTIQRTEQRDSAMYRCASSPIGGTGAEKLFFGSGTQLSVL.

The gene calls are TRBV10-3 and TRBJ1-2, with 7 bases identical to TRBD1. The V gene end was trimmed by 4 bases and the J gene end by 8 bases; junction bases not matched to a gene: 7. The CDR3 sequence is 13 residues long. Germline CDR1 reads ENHRY; CDR2 reads SYGVKD. CDR3 loop: CAISGDRDWGYTF. The CDR3 nucleotides read TGTGCCATCAGTGGCGACAGGGATTGGGGCTACACCTTC.

There are a few counts of this clone. This chain connects TRBV9 to TRBJ2-5, with TRBD1 identical over 11 bases. V lost 0 bases to trimming and J lost 5 bases; unmatched junction nucleotides: 3. This CDR3 is built from 15 residues. Germline V gene lookup returns CDR1 SGDLS and CDR2 YYNGEE. The CDR3 sequence is CASSVGTGGHETQYF. CDR3 nucleotides: TGTGCCAGCAGCGTAGGGACAGGGGGCCACGAGACCCAGTACTTC.

V usage is TRBV2 and J usage is TRBJ2-6; 9 bases map to TRBD1. Germline-derived CDR1 and CDR2 are SNHLY and FYNNEI. This CDR3 has 16 amino acids. V trimming: 7 bases; J trimming: 0 bases; junction bases outside the gene matches: 4. For the CDR3, the DNA is TGTGCCAGCATCCCGGGACAGGGCTCTGGGGCCAACGTCCTGACTTTC. Protein: CASIPGQGSGANVLTF.

This sequence joins TRBV5-6 and TRBJ2-3, with a tentative D call TRBD1 (6 bases). The CDR3 covers 16 residues. CDR1 is SGHDT, CDR2 YYEEEE, per germline. V shed 4 bases and J shed 2 bases, with 17 bases lying between them. CDR3 bases: TGTGCCAGCAGCCCTCAGACAGGAGCAGTCACAGATACGCAGTATTTT. It translates to CASSPQTGAVTDTQYF.

The chain couples TRBV5-4 to TRBJ1-1; D is undetermined. CDR1 is SGHNT and CDR2 is YYREEE in the germline V gene (reference sequence). V was trimmed by 1 base and J by 4 bases, leaving 17 bases between them. The CDR3 contains 16 residues. The CDR3 loop is CASSLPLEGSSTEAFF. In nucleotides, the CDR3 is TGTGCCAGCAGCTTGCCCCTGGAGGGCAGTTCCACTGAAGCTTTCTTT.

The chain links TRBV19 to TRBJ1-1; TRBD1 agrees at 7 bases. After removal of 9 bases from V and 4 bases from J, the junction contained 14 bases not matched to a gene. Germline V gene data show CDR1 as LNHDA and CDR2 as SQIVND (reference sequence). The CDR3 has 15 residues. CDR3 region: CASSRQGDFGTEAFF. CDR3 nucleotide sequence: TGTGCCAGCTCCAGGCAGGGGGATTTCGGCACTGAAGCTTTCTTT.

This clone turned up a few times. The same CDR3 is also encoded by other DNA sequences in this sample. The V and J genes are TRBV27 and TRBJ1-5; 10 positions match TRBD1. The CDR3 runs 14 residues. Losses at the gene ends were 3 bases for V and 5 bases for J; bases not matched to a gene: 1. Germline CDR1 MNHEY, CDR2 SMNVEV (reference sequence). The CDR3 region has the DNA TGTGCCAGCAGTTTGGGACAGGGGTATCAGCCCCAGCATTTT. This gives the protein CASSLGQGYQPQHF.

The V and J genes are TRBV4-2 and TRBJ2-5; 8 bases map to TRBD2. The length of the CDR3 is 20 residues. Germline CDR1 reads LGHNA; CDR2 reads YNFKEQ. Trimming removed 4 bases from V and 9 bases from J; junction bases left unmatched: 28. For the CDR3, the DNA is TGTGCCAGCAGCCGCCAAGATCGCGCGAATGTCGGGAGCGGGAGTTTGGCCCAGTACTTC. This encodes CASSRQDRANVGSGSLAQYF.

V is TRBV28 and J is TRBJ2-2; D is unresolved. Germline CDR1 and CDR2: MDHEN and SYDVKM. There are 13 residues in the CDR3. V was cut by 6 bases and J by 8 bases, with 13 bases left in between. The CDR3: CASRLRDSGELFF. CDR3 nucleotide sequence: TGTGCCAGCAGATTACGCGACTCTGGGGAGCTGTTTTTT.